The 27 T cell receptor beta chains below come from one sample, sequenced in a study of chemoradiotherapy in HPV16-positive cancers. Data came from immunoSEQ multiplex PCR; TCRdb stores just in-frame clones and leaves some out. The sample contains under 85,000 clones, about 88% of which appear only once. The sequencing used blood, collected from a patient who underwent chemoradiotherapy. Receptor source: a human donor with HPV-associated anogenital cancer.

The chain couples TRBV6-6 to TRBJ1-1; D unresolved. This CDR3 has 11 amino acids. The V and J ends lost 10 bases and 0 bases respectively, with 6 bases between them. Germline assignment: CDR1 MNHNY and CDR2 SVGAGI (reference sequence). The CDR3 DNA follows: TGTGCCACAACCATGAACACTGAAGCTTTCTTT. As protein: CATTMNTEAFF.

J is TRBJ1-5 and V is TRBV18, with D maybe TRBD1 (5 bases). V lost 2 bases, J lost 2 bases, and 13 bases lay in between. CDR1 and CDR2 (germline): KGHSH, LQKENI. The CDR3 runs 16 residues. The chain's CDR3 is CASSPGWQGGNQPQHF. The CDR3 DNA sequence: TGTGCCAGCTCACCAGGGTGGCAGGGTGGCAATCAGCCCCAGCATTTT.

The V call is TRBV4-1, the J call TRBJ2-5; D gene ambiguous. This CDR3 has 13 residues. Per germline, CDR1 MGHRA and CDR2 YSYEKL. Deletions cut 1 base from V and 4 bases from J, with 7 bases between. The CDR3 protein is CASSQGLVETQYF. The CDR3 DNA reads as TGCGCCAGCAGCCAAGGGCTAGTAGAGACCCAGTACTTC.

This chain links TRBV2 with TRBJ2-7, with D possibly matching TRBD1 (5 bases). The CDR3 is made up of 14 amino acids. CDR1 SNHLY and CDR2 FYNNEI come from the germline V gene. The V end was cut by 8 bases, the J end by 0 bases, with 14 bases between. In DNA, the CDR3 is TGTGCCAGCGGTTCGCAGGGCAGCTCCTACGAGCAGTACTTC. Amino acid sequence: CASGSQGSSYEQYF.

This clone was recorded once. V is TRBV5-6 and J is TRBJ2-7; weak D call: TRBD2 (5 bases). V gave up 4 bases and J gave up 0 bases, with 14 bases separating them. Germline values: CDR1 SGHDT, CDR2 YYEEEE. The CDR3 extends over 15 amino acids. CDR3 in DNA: TGTGCCAGCAGCCGTGGACTCTCATCCTCCTACGAGCAGTACTTC. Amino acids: CASSRGLSSSYEQYF.

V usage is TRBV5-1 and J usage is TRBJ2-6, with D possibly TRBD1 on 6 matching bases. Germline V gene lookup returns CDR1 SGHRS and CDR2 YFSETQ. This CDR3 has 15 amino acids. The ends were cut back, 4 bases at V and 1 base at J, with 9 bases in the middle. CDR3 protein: CASSPGQSGANVLTF. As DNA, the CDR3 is TGCGCCAGCAGCCCTGGACAGTCTGGGGCCAACGTCCTGACTTTC.

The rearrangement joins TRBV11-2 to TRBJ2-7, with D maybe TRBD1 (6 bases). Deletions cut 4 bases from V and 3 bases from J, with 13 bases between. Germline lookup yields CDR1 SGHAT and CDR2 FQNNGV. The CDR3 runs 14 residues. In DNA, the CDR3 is TGTGCCAGCAGCTCAACGGGACAACACTACGAGCAGTACTTC. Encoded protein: CASSSTGQHYEQYF.

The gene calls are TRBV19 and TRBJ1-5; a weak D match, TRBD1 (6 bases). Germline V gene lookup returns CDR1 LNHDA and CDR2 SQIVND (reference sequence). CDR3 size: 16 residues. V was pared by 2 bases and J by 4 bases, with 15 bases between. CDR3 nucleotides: TGTGCCAGTAGTATATCCAACCCCAGGGGTAATCAGCCCCAGCATTTT. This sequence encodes CASSISNPRGNQPQHF. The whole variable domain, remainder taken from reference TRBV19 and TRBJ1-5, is DGGITQSPKYLFRKEGQNVTLSCEQNLNHDAMYWYRQDPGQGLRLIYYSQIVNDFQKGDIAEGYSVSREKKESFPLTVTSAQKNPTAFYLCASSISNPRGNQPQHFGDGTRLSIL.

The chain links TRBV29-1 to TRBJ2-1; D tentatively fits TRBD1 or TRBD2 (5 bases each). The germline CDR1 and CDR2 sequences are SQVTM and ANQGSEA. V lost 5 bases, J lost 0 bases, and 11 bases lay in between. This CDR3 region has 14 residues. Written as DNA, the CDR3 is TGCAGCGTTATACGGGACCCCTCCTACAATGAGCAGTTCTTC. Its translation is CSVIRDPSYNEQFF.

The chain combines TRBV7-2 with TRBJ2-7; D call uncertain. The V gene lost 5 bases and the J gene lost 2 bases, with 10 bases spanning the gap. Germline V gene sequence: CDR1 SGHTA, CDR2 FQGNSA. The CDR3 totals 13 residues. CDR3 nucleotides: TGTGCCAGCAGCACGGACCGGGCCTACGAGCAGTACTTC. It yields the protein CASSTDRAYEQYF.

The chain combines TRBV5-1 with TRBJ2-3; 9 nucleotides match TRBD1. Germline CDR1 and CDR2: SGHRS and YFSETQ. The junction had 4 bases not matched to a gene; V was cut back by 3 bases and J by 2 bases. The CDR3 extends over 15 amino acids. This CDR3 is CASSSGTGSTDTQYF. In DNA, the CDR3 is TGCGCCAGCAGCTCCGGGACAGGGTCCACAGATACGCAGTATTTT.

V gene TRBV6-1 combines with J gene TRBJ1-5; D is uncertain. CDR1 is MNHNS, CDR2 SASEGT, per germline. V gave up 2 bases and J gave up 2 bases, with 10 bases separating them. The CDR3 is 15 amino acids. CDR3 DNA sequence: TGTGCCAGCAGTGAACCAGCCGCGGGCAATCAGCCCCAGCATTTT. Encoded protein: CASSEPAAGNQPQHF.

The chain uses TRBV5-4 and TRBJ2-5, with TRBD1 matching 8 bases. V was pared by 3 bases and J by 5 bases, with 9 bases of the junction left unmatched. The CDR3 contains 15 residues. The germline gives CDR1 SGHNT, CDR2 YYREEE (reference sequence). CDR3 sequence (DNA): TGTGCCAGCAGCTCAGGAAACAGGGGGAGGGAGACCCAGTACTTC. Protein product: CASSSGNRGRETQYF.

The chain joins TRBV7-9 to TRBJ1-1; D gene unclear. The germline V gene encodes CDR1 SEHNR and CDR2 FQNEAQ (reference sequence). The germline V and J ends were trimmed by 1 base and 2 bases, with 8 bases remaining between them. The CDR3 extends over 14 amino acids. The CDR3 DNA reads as TGTGCCAGCAGCTTAGAGAGCTCTAACACTGAAGCTTTCTTT. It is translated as CASSLESSNTEAFF. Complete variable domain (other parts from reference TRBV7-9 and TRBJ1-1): DTGVSQNPRHKITKRGQNVTFRCDPISEHNRLYWYRQTLGQGPEFLTYFQNEAQLEKSRLLSDRFSAERPKGSFSTLEIQRTEQGDSAMYLCASSLESSNTEAFFGQGTRLTVV.

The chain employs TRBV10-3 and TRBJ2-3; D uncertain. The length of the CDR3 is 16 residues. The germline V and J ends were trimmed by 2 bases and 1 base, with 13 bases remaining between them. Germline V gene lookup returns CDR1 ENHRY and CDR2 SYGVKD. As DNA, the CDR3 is TGTGCCATCAGTGAGCCCAGACAATTACGCACAGATACGCAGTATTTT. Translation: CAISEPRQLRTDTQYF.

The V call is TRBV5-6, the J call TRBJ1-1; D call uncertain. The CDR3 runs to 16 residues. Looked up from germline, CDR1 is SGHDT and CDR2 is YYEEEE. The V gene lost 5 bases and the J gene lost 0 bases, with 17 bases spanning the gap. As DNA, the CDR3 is TGTGCCAGCAGTCTGGTAGCGCAGCTCATGAACACTGAAGCTTTCTTT. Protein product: CASSLVAQLMNTEAFF.

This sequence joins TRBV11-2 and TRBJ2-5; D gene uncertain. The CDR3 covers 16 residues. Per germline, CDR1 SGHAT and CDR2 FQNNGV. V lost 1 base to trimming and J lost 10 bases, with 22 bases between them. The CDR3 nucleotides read TGTGCCAGCAGCTTAGGCCATTCTAGGGTAAACGGCCACCAGTACTTC. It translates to CASSLGHSRVNGHQYF. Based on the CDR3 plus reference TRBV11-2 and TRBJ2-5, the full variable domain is EAGVAQSPRYKIIEKRQSVAFWCNPISGHATLYWYQQILGQGPKLLIQFQNNGVVDDSQLPKDRFSAERLKGVDSTLKIQPAKLEDSAVYLCASSLGHSRVNGHQYFGPGTRLLVL.

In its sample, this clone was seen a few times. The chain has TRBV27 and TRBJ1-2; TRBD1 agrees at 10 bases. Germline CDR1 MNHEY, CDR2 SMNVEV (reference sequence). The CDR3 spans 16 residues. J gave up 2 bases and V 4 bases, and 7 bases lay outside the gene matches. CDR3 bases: TGTGCCAGCAGTTCACGGACAGGGGGATTCAACTATGGCTACACCTTC. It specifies CASSSRTGGFNYGYTF.

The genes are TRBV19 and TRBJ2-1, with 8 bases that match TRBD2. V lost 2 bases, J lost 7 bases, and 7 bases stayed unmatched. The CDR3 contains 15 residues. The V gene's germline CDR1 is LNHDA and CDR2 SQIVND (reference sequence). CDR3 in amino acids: CASSINGRAVNEQFF. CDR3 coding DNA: TGTGCCAGTAGTATAAACGGGAGGGCCGTGAATGAGCAGTTCTTC. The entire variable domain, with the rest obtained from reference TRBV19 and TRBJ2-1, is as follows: DGGITQSPKYLFRKEGQNVTLSCEQNLNHDAMYWYRQDPGQGLRLIYYSQIVNDFQKGDIAEGYSVSREKKESFPLTVTSAQKNPTAFYLCASSINGRAVNEQFFGPGTRLTVL.

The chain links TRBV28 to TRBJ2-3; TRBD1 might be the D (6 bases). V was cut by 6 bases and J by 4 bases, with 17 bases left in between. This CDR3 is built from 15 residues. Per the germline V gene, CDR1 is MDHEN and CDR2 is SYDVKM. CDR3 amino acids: CASRETVKGADTQYF. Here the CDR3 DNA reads TGTGCCAGCAGGGAGACTGTCAAGGGGGCAGATACGCAGTATTTT.

The CDR3 reads CAWSVMSEAFF. DNA for the CDR3: TGTGCCTGGAGTGTGATGTCTGAAGCTTTCTTT. The chain combines TRBV30 with TRBJ1-1, with D unresolved. Germline CDR1 reads GTSNPN; CDR2 reads SVGIG (reference sequence). V shed 0 bases and J shed 6 bases, with 5 bases lying between them. The length of the CDR3 is 11 residues.

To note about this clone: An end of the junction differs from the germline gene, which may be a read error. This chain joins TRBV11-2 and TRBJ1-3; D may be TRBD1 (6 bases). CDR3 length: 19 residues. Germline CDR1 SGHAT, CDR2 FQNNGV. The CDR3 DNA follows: TGTGCCAGCAGATTAGAATTGGGGGCCGATTTCATCTCTGGAAACACCATATATTTT. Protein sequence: CASRLELGADFISGNTIYF.

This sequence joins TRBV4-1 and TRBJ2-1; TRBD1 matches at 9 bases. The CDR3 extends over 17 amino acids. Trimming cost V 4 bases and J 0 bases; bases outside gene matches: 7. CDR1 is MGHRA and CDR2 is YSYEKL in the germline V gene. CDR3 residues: CASSPVGQGSSYNEQFF. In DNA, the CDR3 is TGCGCCAGCAGCCCCGTCGGACAGGGGAGCTCCTACAATGAGCAGTTCTTC.

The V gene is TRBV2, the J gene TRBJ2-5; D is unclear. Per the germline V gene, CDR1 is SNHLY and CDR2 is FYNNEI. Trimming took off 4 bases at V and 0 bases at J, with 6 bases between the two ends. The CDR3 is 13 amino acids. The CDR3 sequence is CASSVRNQETQYF. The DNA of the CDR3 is TGTGCCAGCAGTGTTCGGAACCAAGAGACCCAGTACTTC.

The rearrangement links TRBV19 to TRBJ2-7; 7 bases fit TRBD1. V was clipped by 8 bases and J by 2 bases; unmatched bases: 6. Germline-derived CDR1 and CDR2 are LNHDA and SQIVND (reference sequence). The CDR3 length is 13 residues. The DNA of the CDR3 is TGTGCCAGTCGAAGCAGGGGGACCTACGAGCAGTACTTC. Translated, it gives CASRSRGTYEQYF.

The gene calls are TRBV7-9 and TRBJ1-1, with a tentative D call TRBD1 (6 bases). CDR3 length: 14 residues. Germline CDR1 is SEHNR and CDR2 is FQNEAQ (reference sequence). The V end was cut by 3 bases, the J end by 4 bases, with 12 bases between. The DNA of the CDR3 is TGTGCCAGCAGCTTCGGACAGTCGGCCACTGAAGCTTTCTTT. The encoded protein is CASSFGQSATEAFF.

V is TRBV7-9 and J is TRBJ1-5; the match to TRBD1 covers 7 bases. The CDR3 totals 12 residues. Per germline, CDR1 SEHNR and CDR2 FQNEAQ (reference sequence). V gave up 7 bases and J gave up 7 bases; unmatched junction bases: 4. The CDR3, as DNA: TGTGCCAGCACCGACAGGGACCAGCCCCAGCATTTT. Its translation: CASTDRDQPQHF.